Each of the 7 T cell receptor beta chains below was sequenced from the same sample in a study of control samples from healthy donors and cancer patients. Data came from immunoSEQ multiplex PCR; TCRdb stores just in-frame clones and leaves some out. The profile shows more than 100,000 clones, roughly 90% of them singletons. The sample comprised PBMCs. The receptors shown here come from a man in his fifties with head and neck cancer.

The chain carries TRBV7-9 and TRBJ1-3; no clear D gene. Germline-derived CDR1 and CDR2 are SEHNR and FQNEAQ (reference sequence). This CDR3 has 12 residues. With 7 bases removed from V and 4 bases from J, the gap between germline ends came to 8 bases. Here the CDR3 DNA reads TGTGCCAGCAATAAGTGGGGAAACACCATATATTTT. Its translation is CASNKWGNTIYF.

Comment on this clone: The junction departs from germline at one end; a sequencing error may be responsible. The V and J genes are TRBV7-7 and TRBJ2-2; TRBD2 might be the D (5 bases). In germline, CDR1 is SSHAT, CDR2 FNYEAQ (reference sequence). The CDR3 covers 15 residues. CDR3 loop: CASSFGEVPTGELFF. The DNA for the CDR3 is TGTGCTAGCAGCTTCGGGGAAGTCCCCACCGGGGAGCTGTTTTTT.

The gene calls are TRBV28 and TRBJ2-7; D not resolved. Germline CDR1 and CDR2: MDHEN and SYDVKM. The CDR3 totals 11 residues. The V end lost 4 bases, the J end lost 3 bases, and 4 bases lay between the germline ends. CDR3 in amino acids: CASSYNYEQYF. The CDR3 coding sequence is TGTGCCAGCAGTTATAACTACGAGCAGTACTTC. The full variable domain, completed using reference TRBV28 and TRBJ2-7, is DVKVTQSSRYLVKRTGEKVFLECVQDMDHENMFWYRQDPGLGLRLIYFSYDVKMKEKGDIPEGYSVSREKKERFSLILESASTNQTSMYLCASSYNYEQYFGPGTRLTVT.

J is TRBJ1-6 and V is TRBV6-5; TRBD1 is a possible D gene (6 bases). V was pared by 6 bases and J by 8 bases, with 11 bases between. The CDR3 covers 13 residues. The germline CDR1 and CDR2 sequences are MNHEY and SVGAGI. The CDR3 DNA reads as TGTGCCAGCAGCAACAGGGAGGATTCACCCCTCCACTTT. Amino acid sequence: CASSNREDSPLHF.

This rearrangement joins TRBV5-1 to TRBJ2-7, with TRBD1 identical over 9 bases. The CDR3 spans 14 residues. Trimming cost V 4 bases and J 5 bases; bases outside gene matches: 7. The germline V gene has CDR1 SGHRS and CDR2 YFSETQ. This CDR3 reads CASSLTQGAHEQYF. The CDR3 nucleotides are TGCGCCAGCAGCCTCACACAGGGGGCCCACGAGCAGTACTTC.

The sample holds one count of this clone. The rearrangement uses TRBV5-1 and TRBJ2-1; 7 bases agree with TRBD1. In germline, CDR1 is SGHRS, CDR2 YFSETQ. The trim removed 2 bases at V and 2 bases at J, leaving 1 base unmatched. The CDR3 is 14 amino acids. The CDR3 spells CASSFQGAYNEQFF. The CDR3 DNA sequence: TGCGCCAGCAGCTTTCAGGGGGCCTACAATGAGCAGTTCTTC.

The rearrangement links TRBV3-1 (or the pseudogene TRBV3-2) to TRBJ2-1; D is perhaps TRBD1 or TRBD2 (5 bases each). Germline values: CDR1 LGHDT, CDR2 YNNKEL (reference sequence). The V gene lost 0 bases and the J gene lost 10 bases, with 16 bases spanning the gap. The CDR3 contains 15 residues. The CDR3 coding sequence is TGTGCCAGCAGCCAAGATTTAATGGTTGGGACCGAGCAGTTCTTC. Its protein is CASSQDLMVGTEQFF.